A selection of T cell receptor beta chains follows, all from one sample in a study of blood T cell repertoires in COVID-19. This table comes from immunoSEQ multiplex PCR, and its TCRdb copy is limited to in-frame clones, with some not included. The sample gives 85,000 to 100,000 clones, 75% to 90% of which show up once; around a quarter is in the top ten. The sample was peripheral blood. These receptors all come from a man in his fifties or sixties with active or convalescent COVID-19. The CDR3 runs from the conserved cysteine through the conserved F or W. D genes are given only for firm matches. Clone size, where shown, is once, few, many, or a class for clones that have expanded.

cdr3_aa: CASSIDVGTDTQYF; cdr3_nt: TGTGCCAGTAGTATAGATGTCGGGACAGATACGCAGTATTTT; v_call: TRBV19; clone_size: once; d_call: -; j_call: TRBJ2-3
cdr3_aa: CASSLFVGTDYGYTF; cdr3_nt: TGTGCCAGCAGTTTATTTGTTGGGACAGACTATGGCTACACCTTC; v_call: TRBV28; clone_size: -; d_call: TRBD1; j_call: TRBJ1-2
cdr3_aa: CASSLRAPNTEAFF; cdr3_nt: TGTGCCAGCAGTTTGCGGGCGCCGAACACTGAAGCTTTCTTT; v_call: TRBV27; clone_size: -; d_call: -; j_call: TRBJ1-1
cdr3_aa: CASSSPTVNSPLHF; cdr3_nt: TGTGCCAGCAGCTCACCGACAGTTAATTCACCCCTCCACTTT; v_call: TRBV5-6; clone_size: -; d_call: -; j_call: TRBJ1-6
cdr3_aa: CASSLLSAGDNSPLHF; cdr3_nt: TGTGCCAGCAGCTTACTCTCAGCAGGGGATAATTCACCCCTCCACTTT; v_call: TRBV11-2; clone_size: -; d_call: -; j_call: TRBJ1-6
cdr3_aa: CASSLSAGLSSYEQYF; cdr3_nt: TGTGCCAGCAGCTTGTCGGCGGGCTTAAGCTCCTACGAGCAGTACTTC; v_call: TRBV5-4; clone_size: -; d_call: -; j_call: TRBJ2-7
cdr3_aa: CASSEADRGRNEQFF; cdr3_nt: TGTGCCAGCAGTGAAGCGGACAGGGGGCGGAATGAGCAGTTCTTC; v_call: TRBV6-1; clone_size: few; d_call: TRBD1; j_call: TRBJ2-1
cdr3_aa: CASSPTDRGDRNTEAFF; cdr3_nt: TGTGCCAGCAGCCCTACGGACAGGGGCGATAGGAACACTGAAGCTTTCTTT; v_call: TRBV7-9; clone_size: -; d_call: TRBD1; j_call: TRBJ1-1
cdr3_aa: CASSFRHSGNTIYF; cdr3_nt: TGTGCCAGCAGCTTCAGACACTCTGGAAACACCATATATTTT; v_call: TRBV5-5; clone_size: -; d_call: -; j_call: TRBJ1-3
cdr3_aa: CAIQETGKDSYEQYF; cdr3_nt: TGTGCCATACAAGAGACAGGGAAAGACTCCTACGAGCAGTACTTC; v_call: TRBV9; clone_size: -; d_call: TRBD1; j_call: TRBJ2-7
cdr3_aa: CATSRGLAETQYF; cdr3_nt: TGTGCCACCAGTCGTGGACTAGCGGAGACCCAGTACTTC; v_call: TRBV15; clone_size: -; d_call: TRBD2; j_call: TRBJ2-5
cdr3_aa: CASISLALDRGNEQFF; cdr3_nt: TGTGCCAGCATTTCTTTAGCTCTCGACAGGGGCAATGAGCAGTTCTTC; v_call: TRBV28; clone_size: -; d_call: TRBD1; j_call: TRBJ2-1
cdr3_aa: CASSLGGEETQYF; cdr3_nt: TGTGCCAGCAGCTTGGGGGGAGAAGAGACCCAGTACTTC; v_call: TRBV11-2; clone_size: once; d_call: -; j_call: TRBJ2-5
cdr3_aa: CSASPTSGGLRDTQYF; cdr3_nt: TGCAGTGCTAGTCCCACCTCGGGGGGCCTACGGGATACGCAGTATTTT; v_call: TRBV20-1; clone_size: -; d_call: -; j_call: TRBJ2-3
cdr3_aa: CASSYSGEAGTDTQYF; cdr3_nt: TGTGCCAGCAGTTACTCAGGAGAGGCGGGCACAGATACGCAGTATTTT; v_call: TRBV6-5; clone_size: -; d_call: -; j_call: TRBJ2-3
cdr3_aa: CASSGRQGVGNTIYF; cdr3_nt: TGCGCCAGCAGCGGAAGACAGGGTGTTGGAAACACCATATATTTT; v_call: TRBV5-1; clone_size: -; d_call: TRBD1; j_call: TRBJ1-3
cdr3_aa: CASSIRSGTSTDTQYF; cdr3_nt: TGTGCCAGTAGTATTAGGAGCGGTACTAGCACAGATACGCAGTATTTT; v_call: TRBV19; clone_size: -; d_call: -; j_call: TRBJ2-3
cdr3_aa: CASSLSGNTIYF; cdr3_nt: TGTGCCAGCAGTCTCTCTGGAAACACCATATATTTT; v_call: TRBV28; clone_size: once; d_call: -; j_call: TRBJ1-3
cdr3_aa: CASLGQSYEQYF; cdr3_nt: TGTGCCAGCCTGGGACAGAGCTACGAGCAGTACTTC; v_call: TRBV19; clone_size: -; d_call: TRBD1; j_call: TRBJ2-7
cdr3_aa: CASSLGLAGDTGELFF; cdr3_nt: TGTGCCAGCAGCTTAGGACTAGCGGGAGACACCGGGGAGCTGTTTTTT; v_call: TRBV11-3; clone_size: -; d_call: TRBD2; j_call: TRBJ2-2
cdr3_aa: CASGPRDRGYEQYF; cdr3_nt: TGTGCCAGCGGGCCGAGGGACAGGGGATACGAGCAGTACTTC; v_call: TRBV6-5; clone_size: -; d_call: TRBD1; j_call: TRBJ2-7
cdr3_aa: CASSLEGAAYEQYF; cdr3_nt: TGTGCCAGCAGCTTGGAGGGGGCGGCCTACGAGCAGTACTTC; v_call: TRBV6-2/TRBV6-3; clone_size: -; d_call: -; j_call: TRBJ2-7
cdr3_aa: CASAYSGQGSGNTIYF; cdr3_nt: TGTGCTAGCGCTTACTCAGGACAGGGGTCTGGAAACACCATATATTTT; v_call: TRBV12-5; clone_size: -; d_call: TRBD1; j_call: TRBJ1-3
cdr3_aa: CATSKKIESTDTQYF; cdr3_nt: TGTGCCACCAGCAAAAAAATAGAGAGCACAGATACGCAGTATTTT; v_call: TRBV15; clone_size: -; d_call: -; j_call: TRBJ2-3
cdr3_aa: CAIRGQNNEKLFF; cdr3_nt: TGTGCCATCAGGGGACAGAATAATGAAAAACTGTTTTTT; v_call: TRBV2; clone_size: -; d_call: TRBD1; j_call: TRBJ1-4
cdr3_aa: CASSGGLAGLGEQYF; cdr3_nt: TGTGCCAGCAGCGGGGGACTAGCGGGATTGGGCGAGCAGTACTTC; v_call: TRBV5-5; clone_size: -; d_call: TRBD2; j_call: TRBJ2-7
cdr3_aa: CASSQDPATTFDTQYF; cdr3_nt: TGTGCCAGCAGCCAAGATCCAGCTACTACATTTGATACGCAGTATTTT; v_call: TRBV3-1/TRBV3-2; clone_size: -; d_call: -; j_call: TRBJ2-3
cdr3_aa: CASSLGLAGNYNEQFF; cdr3_nt: TGTGCCAGCAGCCTCGGACTAGCAGGGAACTACAATGAGCAGTTCTTC; v_call: TRBV7-7; clone_size: -; d_call: TRBD2; j_call: TRBJ2-1
cdr3_aa: CASSLEWGGDSPLHF; cdr3_nt: TGTGCCAGCAGCTTAGAATGGGGGGGAGATTCACCCCTCCACTTT; v_call: TRBV7-2; clone_size: -; d_call: -; j_call: TRBJ1-6
cdr3_aa: CAWSHRAGGRNEQFF; cdr3_nt: TGTGCCTGGAGTCACCGAGCGGGAGGACGCAATGAGCAGTTCTTC; v_call: TRBV30; clone_size: -; d_call: TRBD2; j_call: TRBJ2-1
cdr3_aa: CASSPAGAAYEQYF; cdr3_nt: TGTGCCAGCAGCCCCGCGGGGGCCGCCTACGAGCAGTACTTC; v_call: TRBV7-2; clone_size: -; d_call: -; j_call: TRBJ2-7
cdr3_aa: CASGLVLFRESGANVLTF; cdr3_nt: TGTGCTAGTGGTTTGGTACTATTTAGAGAATCTGGGGCCAACGTCCTGACTTTC; v_call: TRBV12-5; clone_size: -; d_call: -; j_call: TRBJ2-6
cdr3_aa: CSVGSGGRYGYTF; cdr3_nt: TGCAGCGTTGGTAGCGGGGGGCGCTATGGCTACACCTTC; v_call: TRBV29-1; clone_size: -; d_call: -; j_call: TRBJ1-2
cdr3_aa: CASGGQGRQAFF; cdr3_nt: TGTGCTAGTGGCGGACAGGGGCGACAAGCTTTCTTT; v_call: TRBV12-5; clone_size: -; d_call: TRBD1; j_call: TRBJ1-1
cdr3_aa: CASSSTTYSTDTQYF; cdr3_nt: TGTGCCAGCAGCTCGACTACTTACAGCACAGATACGCAGTATTTT; v_call: TRBV7-8; clone_size: -; d_call: -; j_call: TRBJ2-3
cdr3_aa: CASSPLTYRRNSYEQYF; cdr3_nt: TGTGCCAGCTCACCACTCACTTACAGGAGAAACTCCTACGAGCAGTACTTC; v_call: TRBV18; clone_size: -; d_call: -; j_call: TRBJ2-7
cdr3_aa: CATSRDLQGRVNSNQPQHF; cdr3_nt: TGTGCCACCAGCAGAGATCTACAGGGAAGGGTGAACAGCAATCAGCCCCAGCATTTT; v_call: TRBV15; clone_size: -; d_call: -; j_call: TRBJ1-5
cdr3_aa: CASSELASTDTQYF; cdr3_nt: TGTGCCAGCAGTGAGCTAGCCAGCACAGATACGCAGTATTTT; v_call: TRBV6-4; clone_size: -; d_call: -; j_call: TRBJ2-3
cdr3_aa: CASSSTGLSYNEQFF; cdr3_nt: TGTGCCAGTTCGTCGACAGGCTTATCCTACAATGAGCAGTTCTTC; v_call: TRBV2; clone_size: -; d_call: -; j_call: TRBJ2-1
cdr3_aa: CASRDGQGRRTGELFF; cdr3_nt: TGTGCCAGCAGAGATGGACAGGGCCGGCGGACCGGGGAGCTGTTTTTT; v_call: TRBV28; clone_size: -; d_call: TRBD1; j_call: TRBJ2-2
cdr3_aa: CASSPGTVSGNTIYF; cdr3_nt: TGTGCCAGCTCACCCGGGACTGTCTCTGGAAACACCATATATTTT; v_call: TRBV18; clone_size: few; d_call: -; j_call: TRBJ1-3
cdr3_aa: CAISDRALSSGNTIYF; cdr3_nt: TGTGCCATCAGTGACAGGGCCCTGAGCTCTGGAAACACCATATATTTT; v_call: TRBV10-3; clone_size: -; d_call: -; j_call: TRBJ1-3
cdr3_aa: CASSLAGQNYGYTF; cdr3_nt: TGTGCCAGCAGCCTCGCGGGGCAGAACTATGGCTACACCTTC; v_call: TRBV5-4; clone_size: few; d_call: -; j_call: TRBJ1-2
cdr3_aa: CASRLDPGGQPQHF; cdr3_nt: TGTGCCAGCAGACTCGACCCCGGAGGTCAGCCCCAGCATTTT; v_call: TRBV28; clone_size: -; d_call: -; j_call: TRBJ1-5
cdr3_aa: CASSFSSAGVETQYF; cdr3_nt: TGTGCCAGCAGCTTTTCTTCAGCGGGAGTAGAGACCCAGTACTTC; v_call: TRBV5-4; clone_size: -; d_call: TRBD2; j_call: TRBJ2-5
cdr3_aa: CAWSVLAGVTDTQYF; cdr3_nt: TGTGCCTGGAGTGTACTAGCGGGGGTCACAGATACGCAGTATTTT; v_call: TRBV30; clone_size: few; d_call: TRBD2; j_call: TRBJ2-3
cdr3_aa: CASSLAGGSNQPQHF; cdr3_nt: TGTGCCAGCAGCTTAGCGGGGGGGTCAAATCAGCCCCAGCATTTT; v_call: TRBV7-2; clone_size: -; d_call: -; j_call: TRBJ1-5
cdr3_aa: CASRAPGNEKLFF; cdr3_nt: TGTGCCAGCAGGGCCCCAGGGAATGAAAAACTGTTTTTT; v_call: TRBV27; clone_size: -; d_call: -; j_call: TRBJ1-4
cdr3_aa: CASSYAFEGDTIYF; cdr3_nt: TGTGCCAGCAGTTACGCCTTTGAAGGAGACACCATATATTTT; v_call: TRBV6-6; clone_size: -; d_call: -; j_call: TRBJ1-3
cdr3_aa: CAFSSYNSPLHF; cdr3_nt: TGTGCCTTTAGTTCCTATAATTCACCCCTCCACTTT; v_call: TRBV30; clone_size: -; d_call: -; j_call: TRBJ1-6
cdr3_aa: CAWSRRDRVVETQYF; cdr3_nt: TGTGCCTGGAGTAGGCGGGACAGGGTGGTGGAGACCCAGTACTTC; v_call: TRBV30; clone_size: -; d_call: TRBD1; j_call: TRBJ2-5
cdr3_aa: CSVQGDRDPRGYGYTF; cdr3_nt: TGCAGCGTCCAAGGGGACAGGGATCCCCGTGGCTATGGCTACACCTTC; v_call: TRBV29-1; clone_size: -; d_call: TRBD1; j_call: TRBJ1-2
cdr3_aa: CASRTSGGRETQYF; cdr3_nt: TGTGCCAGCCGGACTAGCGGGGGCCGAGAGACCCAGTACTTC; v_call: TRBV7-8; clone_size: -; d_call: TRBD2; j_call: TRBJ2-5
cdr3_aa: CASSAHRDTGEAFF; cdr3_nt: TGTGCCAGCAGTGCGCACCGGGACACGGGCGAAGCTTTCTTT; v_call: TRBV27; clone_size: -; d_call: -; j_call: TRBJ1-1